These T cell receptor beta chains were read from a single sample in a study of identical twins. One entry per CDR3 protein, called by TCRdb with MiXCR from the 5' RACE reads. The sample contains 250,000 to 350,000 distinct CDR3 sequences, 8% to 9% of which appear only once. Separately, the same data were catalogued under a study of yellow fever vaccine responses in identical twins.

The sample was memory (CD45RO+) T cells sorted from blood. The receptors originated from a woman aged 18-30 years in good health. CDR3s include the opening cysteine and the closing phenylalanine or tryptophan. The D gene is left open where the match is weak. Clone size is stated in some rows and not others, as once, few, many or a class when expanded.

J gene,V gene,D gene,clone size,CDR3 protein,CDR3 DNA
TRBJ1-1,TRBV10-3,-,few,CAISRQEMNTEAFF,TGTGCCATCAGTCGACAGGAAATGAACACTGAAGCTTTCTTT
TRBJ1-2,TRBV7-2,-,-,CASSLWGGNSGDGYTF,TGTGCCAGCAGCCTGTGGGGGGGGAACTCCGGCGATGGCTACACCTTC
TRBJ2-2,TRBV6-2/TRBV6-3,TRBD2,-,CASSYSPHASGRAPGELFF,TGTGCCAGCAGTTACTCCCCCCACGCTAGCGGGAGGGCCCCCGGGGAGCTGTTTTTT
TRBJ1-2,TRBV25-1,-,many,CASSEYPVGYTF,TGTGCCAGCAGTGAATATCCTGTAGGCTACACCTTC
TRBJ1-3,TRBV12-3/TRBV12-4,TRBD1,many,CASQPRDRAIFSGNTIYF,TGTGCCAGCCAACCCCGGGACAGGGCGATATTCTCTGGAAACACCATATATTTT
TRBJ1-1,TRBV29-1,-,few,CSVQPGPQNTEAFF,TGCAGCGTACAGCCGGGACCCCAGAACACTGAAGCTTTCTTT
TRBJ2-1,TRBV5-1,TRBD1,many,CASRDRASYNEQFF,TGCGCCAGCAGGGACAGGGCGAGTTACAATGAGCAGTTCTTC
TRBJ2-1,TRBV28,-,-,CATSGQHYNEQFF,TGTGCCACCTCCGGACAGCACTACAATGAGCAGTTCTTC
TRBJ1-2,TRBV5-1,-,few,CASSLLQGDGYTF,TGCGCCAGCAGCTTGTTACAGGGTGATGGCTACACCTTC
TRBJ1-5,TRBV3-1,-,many,CASSQDGVGNQPQHF,TGTGCCAGCAGCCAAGATGGTGTTGGTAATCAGCCCCAGCATTTT
TRBJ2-2,TRBV3-1,TRBD2,many,CASSLGLATNTGELFF,TGTGCCAGCAGCCTAGGACTAGCTACGAACACCGGGGAGCTGTTTTTT
TRBJ2-7,TRBV12-3/TRBV12-4,-,few,CASSRNIYEQYF,TGTGCCAGCAGTCGGAACATTTACGAGCAGTACTTC
TRBJ2-7,TRBV29-1,-,many,CSVVRDRSRYEQYF,TGCAGCGTCGTGCGGGACAGAAGTCGATACGAGCAGTACTTC
TRBJ2-3,TRBV5-8,-,-,CASSFAGAGDTQYF,TGTGCCAGCAGCTTCGCGGGGGCTGGAGATACGCAGTATTTT
TRBJ2-2,TRBV24-1,-,many,CATSDGDIGELFF,TGTGCCACCAGTGATGGTGATATCGGGGAGCTGTTTTTT
TRBJ2-7,TRBV20-1,TRBD2,-,CSAAGTSGDYEQYF,TGCAGTGCTGCCGGGACTAGCGGGGACTACGAGCAGTACTTC
TRBJ1-6,TRBV2,-,many,CASRPLHTYNSPLHF,TGTGCCAGCAGACCGCTTCATACCTATAATTCACCCCTCCACTTT
TRBJ2-2,TRBV5-1,-,many,CASSQTGTPNTGELFF,TGCGCCAGCAGCCAAACCGGGACACCGAACACCGGGGAGCTGTTTTTT
TRBJ2-1,TRBV15,TRBD2,few,CATSRVGSGGDEQFF,TGTGCCACCAGCAGAGTTGGTAGCGGGGGCGATGAGCAGTTCTTC
TRBJ2-3,TRBV11-3,-,-,CASSFSGGEGDTQYF,TGTGCCAGCAGCTTTTCGGGGGGCGAGGGAGATACGCAGTATTTT
TRBJ2-3,TRBV9,TRBD2,-,CASTGRTGTSGRTDTQYF,TGTGCCAGCACCGGGAGGACGGGGACTAGCGGGAGAACAGATACGCAGTATTTT
TRBJ2-1,TRBV7-9,TRBD2,many,CASSRGPSGLSYNEQFF,TGTGCCAGCAGCCGAGGGCCTAGCGGACTCTCCTACAATGAGCAGTTCTTC
TRBJ2-3,TRBV9,TRBD2,few,CASSVAPKWERGSSDTQYF,TGTGCCAGCAGCGTAGCTCCTAAGTGGGAGCGGGGAAGTTCAGATACGCAGTATTTT
TRBJ1-1,TRBV11-2,TRBD1,few,CASRRGTGAEAFF,TGTGCCAGCAGACGCGGGACAGGGGCTGAAGCTTTCTTT
TRBJ2-1,TRBV6-6,-,few,CASSYRAIQFF,TGTGCCAGCAGTTATAGGGCCATACAGTTCTTC
TRBJ1-2,TRBV7-6,TRBD1,many,CASSPDRGYGYTF,TGTGCCAGCAGTCCTGACAGGGGCTATGGCTACACCTTC
TRBJ2-1,TRBV5-4,TRBD2,-,CASSLAESGGFHNEQFF,TGTGCCAGCAGCTTAGCAGAAAGCGGGGGGTTCCACAATGAGCAGTTCTTC
TRBJ2-2,TRBV24-1,TRBD1,many,CATSDPRPGQGDTGELFF,TGTGCCACCAGTGATCCCCGACCGGGACAGGGGGACACCGGGGAGCTGTTTTTT
TRBJ2-7,TRBV28,-,once,CASSQYRPYEQYF,TGTGCCAGCAGTCAATATAGACCCTACGAGCAGTACTTC
TRBJ1-1,TRBV10-3,-,-,CAISEPKEGRFGRAEAFF,TGTGCCATCAGTGAGCCGAAAGAAGGGAGGTTCGGGAGGGCTGAAGCTTTCTTT
TRBJ1-2,TRBV4-1,TRBD1,few,CASSQPTGGYGYTF,TGCGCCAGCAGCCAACCGACAGGGGGCTATGGCTACACCTTC
TRBJ2-2,TRBV7-9,-,medium-sized,CASIITGTGPPNTGELFF,TGTGCCAGCATCATCACGGGCACAGGGCCCCCGAACACCGGGGAGCTGTTTTTT
TRBJ2-1,TRBV7-3,TRBD2,-,CASSPTSDPANEQFF,TGTGCCAGCAGCCCAACTAGCGACCCGGCCAATGAGCAGTTCTTC
TRBJ1-5,TRBV20-1,-,-,CSARERHLANQPQHF,TGCAGTGCTAGAGAGCGACATCTAGCAAATCAGCCCCAGCATTTT
TRBJ2-1,TRBV14,TRBD2,-,CASSQTYGTSGIDEQFF,TGTGCCAGCAGCCAGACATACGGGACTAGCGGGATCGATGAGCAGTTCTTC
TRBJ2-3,TRBV7-3,TRBD2,many,CASSQLGSGSGTDTQYF,TGTGCCAGCAGTCAACTGGGTAGCGGGAGTGGCACAGATACGCAGTATTTT
TRBJ2-1,TRBV14,-,-,CASSQDMGATEQFF,TGTGCCAGCAGCCAAGATATGGGGGCAACTGAGCAGTTCTTC
TRBJ2-7,TRBV10-3,TRBD2,many,CAIRRTSGIQTYEQYF,TGTGCCATCAGGCGGACTAGCGGGATTCAAACCTACGAGCAGTACTTC
TRBJ2-1,TRBV19,TRBD1,few,CASSVPQGIGSYNEQFF,TGTGCCAGTAGCGTGCCACAGGGGATTGGGTCCTACAATGAGCAGTTCTTC
TRBJ2-7,TRBV5-1,TRBD1,few,CASSLDPGTAPYEQYF,TGCGCCAGCAGCCTTGATCCCGGGACAGCGCCCTACGAGCAGTACTTC
TRBJ2-5,TRBV6-5,-,-,CASSSLDGSQETQYF,TGTGCCAGCAGTTCCCTCGATGGAAGCCAAGAGACCCAGTACTTC
TRBJ2-4,TRBV5-1,-,many,CASSLPDGAKNIQYF,TGCGCCAGCAGCTTGCCGGACGGAGCCAAAAACATTCAGTACTTC